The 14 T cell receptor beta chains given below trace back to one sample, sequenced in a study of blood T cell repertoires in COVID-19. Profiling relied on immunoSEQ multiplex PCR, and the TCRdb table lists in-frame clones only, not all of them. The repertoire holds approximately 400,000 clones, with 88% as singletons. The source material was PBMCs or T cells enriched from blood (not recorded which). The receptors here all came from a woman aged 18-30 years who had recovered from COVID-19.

The CDR3 coding sequence is TGTGCCAGCCCTTCCTTTATATCGGAGACCCAGTACTTC. It is translated as CASPSFISETQYF. This chain connects TRBV28 to TRBJ2-5; no firm D call. The CDR3 has 13 residues. Trimming took 8 bases from V and 5 from J, leaving 15 bases between them. Germline V CDR1 and CDR2: MDHEN, SYDVKM.

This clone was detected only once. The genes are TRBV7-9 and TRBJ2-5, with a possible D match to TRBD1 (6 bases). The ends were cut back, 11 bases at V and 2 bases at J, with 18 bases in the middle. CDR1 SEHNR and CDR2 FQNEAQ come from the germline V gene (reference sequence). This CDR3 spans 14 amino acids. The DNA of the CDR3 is TGTGCCGTTCCGACAGGACACTCGCAAGAGACCCAGTACTTC. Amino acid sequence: CAVPTGHSQETQYF.

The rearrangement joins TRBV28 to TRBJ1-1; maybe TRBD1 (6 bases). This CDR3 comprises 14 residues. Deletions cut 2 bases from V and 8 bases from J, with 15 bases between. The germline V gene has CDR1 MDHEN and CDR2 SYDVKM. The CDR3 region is CASSLGGGRSEAFF. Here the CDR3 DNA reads TGTGCCAGCAGTTTAGGGGGGGGCAGGTCCGAAGCTTTCTTT.

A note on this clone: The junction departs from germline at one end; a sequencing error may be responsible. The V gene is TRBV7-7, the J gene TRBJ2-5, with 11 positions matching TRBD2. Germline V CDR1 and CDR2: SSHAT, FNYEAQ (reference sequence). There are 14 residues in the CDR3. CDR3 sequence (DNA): TGTGCTAGCAGCTTAGGGACTAGCGGTGAGACCCAGTACTTC. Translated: CASSLGTSGETQYF. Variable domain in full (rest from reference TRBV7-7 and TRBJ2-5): GAGVSQSPRYKVTKRGQDVTLRCDPISSHATLYWYQQALGQGPEFLTYFNYEAQPDKSGLPSDRFSAERPEGSISTLTIQRTEQRDSAMYRCASSLGTSGETQYFGPGTRLLVL.

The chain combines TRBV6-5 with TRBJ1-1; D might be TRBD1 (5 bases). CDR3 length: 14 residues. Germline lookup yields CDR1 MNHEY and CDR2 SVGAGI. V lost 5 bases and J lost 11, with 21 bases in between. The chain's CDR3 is CASSTRDSNRRAFF. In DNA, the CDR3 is TGTGCCAGCAGTACCCGGGACTCAAATCGTAGGGCTTTCTTT.

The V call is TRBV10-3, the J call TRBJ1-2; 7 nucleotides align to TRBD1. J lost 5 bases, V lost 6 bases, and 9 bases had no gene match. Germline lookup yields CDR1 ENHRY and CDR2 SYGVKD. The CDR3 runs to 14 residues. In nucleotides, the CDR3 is TGTGCCATCAGCAATCCGGGACAGACATATGGCTACACCTTC. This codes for CAISNPGQTYGYTF.

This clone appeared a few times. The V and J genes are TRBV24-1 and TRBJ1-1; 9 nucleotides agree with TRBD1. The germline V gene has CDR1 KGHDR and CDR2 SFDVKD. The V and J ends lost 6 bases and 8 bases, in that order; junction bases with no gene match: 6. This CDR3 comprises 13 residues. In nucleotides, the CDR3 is TGTGCCACCAGTCAGACAGGGGGTGGGGAAGCTTTCTTT. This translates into CATSQTGGGEAFF.

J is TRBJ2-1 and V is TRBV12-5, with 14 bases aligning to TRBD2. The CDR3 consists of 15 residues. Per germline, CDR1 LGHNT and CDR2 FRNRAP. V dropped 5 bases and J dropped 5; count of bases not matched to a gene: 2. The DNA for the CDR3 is TGTGCTAGTGGTCAGGGACTAGCGGGGGACAATGAGCAGTTCTTC. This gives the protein CASGQGLAGDNEQFF.

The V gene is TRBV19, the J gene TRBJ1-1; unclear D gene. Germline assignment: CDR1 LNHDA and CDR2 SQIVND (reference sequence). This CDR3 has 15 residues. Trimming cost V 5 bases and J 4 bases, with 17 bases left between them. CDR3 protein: CASSALGRAATEAFF. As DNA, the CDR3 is TGTGCCAGTAGTGCACTCGGGAGGGCAGCCACTGAAGCTTTCTTT.

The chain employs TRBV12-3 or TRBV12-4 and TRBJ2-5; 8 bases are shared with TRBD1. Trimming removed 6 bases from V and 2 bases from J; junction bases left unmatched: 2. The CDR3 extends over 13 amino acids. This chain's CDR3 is CASRDREQETQYF. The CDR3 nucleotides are TGTGCCAGCAGGGACAGGGAGCAAGAGACCCAGTACTTC.

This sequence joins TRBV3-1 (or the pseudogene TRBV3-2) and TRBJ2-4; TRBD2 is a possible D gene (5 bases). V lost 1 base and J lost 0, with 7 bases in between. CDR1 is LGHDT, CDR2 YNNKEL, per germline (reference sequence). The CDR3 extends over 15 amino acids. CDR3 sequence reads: CASSQVEGAKNIQYF. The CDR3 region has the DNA TGTGCCAGCAGCCAAGTAGAGGGAGCCAAAAACATTCAGTACTTC.

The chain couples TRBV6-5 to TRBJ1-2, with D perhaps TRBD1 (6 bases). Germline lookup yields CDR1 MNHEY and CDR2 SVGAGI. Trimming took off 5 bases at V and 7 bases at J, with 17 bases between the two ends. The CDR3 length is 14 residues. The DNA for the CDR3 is TGTGCCAGCAGTCAATCTCAGGGACATAGTGGCTACACCTTC. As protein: CASSQSQGHSGYTF.

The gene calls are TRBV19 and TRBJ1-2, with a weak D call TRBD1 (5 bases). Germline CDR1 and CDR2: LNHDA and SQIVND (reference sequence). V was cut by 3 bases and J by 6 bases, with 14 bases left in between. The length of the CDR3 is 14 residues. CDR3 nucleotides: TGTGCCAGTAGTATCGCAGGGTGGCGTGATGGCTACACCTTC. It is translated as CASSIAGWRDGYTF.

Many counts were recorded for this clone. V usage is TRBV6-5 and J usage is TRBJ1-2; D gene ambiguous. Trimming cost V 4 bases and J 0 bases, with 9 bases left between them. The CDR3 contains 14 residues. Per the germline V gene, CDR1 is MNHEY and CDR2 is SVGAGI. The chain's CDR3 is CASSSSPSNYGYTF. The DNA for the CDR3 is TGTGCCAGCAGTTCTAGCCCCTCTAACTATGGCTACACCTTC.